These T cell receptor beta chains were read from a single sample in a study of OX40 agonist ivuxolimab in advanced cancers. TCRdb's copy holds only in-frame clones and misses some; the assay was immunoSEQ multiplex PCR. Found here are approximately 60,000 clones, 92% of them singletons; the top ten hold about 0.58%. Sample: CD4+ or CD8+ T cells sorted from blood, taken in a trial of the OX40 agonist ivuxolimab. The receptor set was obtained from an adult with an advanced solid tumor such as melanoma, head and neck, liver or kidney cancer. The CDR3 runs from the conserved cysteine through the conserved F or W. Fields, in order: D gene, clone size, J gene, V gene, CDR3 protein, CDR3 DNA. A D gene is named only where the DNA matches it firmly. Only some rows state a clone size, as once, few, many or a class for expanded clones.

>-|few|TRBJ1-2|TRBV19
CASQTGGLEGTYGYTF
TGTGCCAGCCAGACCGGGGGCCTCGAGGGGACCTATGGCTACACCTTC
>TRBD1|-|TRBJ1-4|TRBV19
CASSYTGTGGAGNEKLFF
TGTGCCAGTAGTTATACCGGGACAGGGGGCGCCGGTAATGAAAAACTGTTTTTT
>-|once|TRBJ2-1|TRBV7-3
CASSSGEARGWHNEQFF
TGTGCCAGCAGCTCGGGGGAGGCCCGAGGTTGGCACAATGAGCAGTTCTTC
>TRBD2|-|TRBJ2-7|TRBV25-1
CASSELGLAGAGTYEQYF
TGTGCCAGCAGTGAGCTGGGACTAGCGGGAGCCGGGACCTACGAGCAGTACTTC
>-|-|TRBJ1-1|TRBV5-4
CASTPSGGRTEAFF
TGTGCCAGCACTCCCTCGGGGGGAAGGACTGAAGCTTTCTTT
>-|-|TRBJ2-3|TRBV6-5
CASLESWGTDTQYF
TGTGCCAGTCTAGAGAGTTGGGGCACAGATACGCAGTATTTT
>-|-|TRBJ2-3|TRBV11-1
CASSLSGQFTDTQYF
TGTGCCAGCAGCTTGTCTGGACAGTTCACAGATACGCAGTATTTT
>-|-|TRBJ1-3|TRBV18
CASSRDRGNTIYF
TGTGCCAGCTCACGTGACAGAGGAAACACCATATATTTT
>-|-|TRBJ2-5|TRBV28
CASSSGQSQETQYF
TGTGCCAGCAGTTCAGGACAGAGCCAAGAGACCCAGTACTTC
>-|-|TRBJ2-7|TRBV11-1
CASSRRFGGLAYEQYF
TGTGCCAGCAGCCGCAGATTTGGGGGCTTGGCCTACGAGCAGTACTTC
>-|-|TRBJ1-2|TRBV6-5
CASRTGTDYGYTF
TGTGCCAGCAGGACTGGGACGGATTATGGCTACACCTTC
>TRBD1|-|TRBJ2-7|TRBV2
CASSEDRGEQYF
TGTGCCAGCAGTGAAGACAGGGGCGAGCAGTACTTC
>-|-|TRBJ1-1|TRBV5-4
CASSLIRLSNTEAFF
TGTGCCAGCAGCTTAATACGGCTTTCAAACACTGAAGCTTTCTTT
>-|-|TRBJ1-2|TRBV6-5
CASSPGARFSYTF
TGTGCCAGCTCCCCGGGGGCCAGGTTCAGCTACACCTTC
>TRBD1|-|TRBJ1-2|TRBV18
CASSPTGDYGYTF
TGTGCCAGCTCACCGACAGGGGACTATGGCTACACCTTC
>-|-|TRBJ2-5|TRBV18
CASSQGLQETQYF
TGTGCCAGCTCACAAGGGCTCCAAGAGACCCAGTACTTC
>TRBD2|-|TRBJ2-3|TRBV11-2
CASGRALAELQYF
TGTGCCAGCGGTCGGGCCCTAGCGGAGCTGCAGTATTTT
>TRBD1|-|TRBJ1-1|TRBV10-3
CAISERQGEGNTEAFF
TGTGCCATCAGTGAAAGACAGGGAGAAGGGAACACTGAAGCTTTCTTT
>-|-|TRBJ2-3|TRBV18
CASSPERTDTQYF
TGTGCCAGCTCGCCAGAGAGGACAGATACGCAGTATTTT
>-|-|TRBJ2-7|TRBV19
CASSTSDEQYF
TGTGCCAGTAGTACCTCGGACGAGCAGTACTTC
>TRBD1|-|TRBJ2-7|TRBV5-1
CASSSRDRVHEQYF
TGCGCCAGCAGCTCTAGGGACAGGGTCCACGAGCAGTACTTC
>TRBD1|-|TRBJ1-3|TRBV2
CASSVKGAGSGNTIYF
TGTGCCAGCAGTGTGAAGGGGGCAGGCTCTGGAAACACCATATATTTT
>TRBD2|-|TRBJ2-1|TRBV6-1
CASSVGGGWFF
TGTGCCAGCAGTGTGGGCGGGGGGTGGTTCTTC
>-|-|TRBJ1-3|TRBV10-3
CAISDTGFRNTIYF
TGTGCCATCAGTGACACAGGTTTCCGAAACACCATATATTTT
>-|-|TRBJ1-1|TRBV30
CAWTVSGTEAFF
TGTGCCTGGACCGTCAGTGGGACTGAAGCTTTCTTT
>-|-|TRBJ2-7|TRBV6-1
CASSETWRGYEQYF
TGTGCCAGCAGTGAAACCTGGAGAGGGTACGAGCAGTACTTC
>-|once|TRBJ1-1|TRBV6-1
CASTDSAAMNTEAFF
TGTGCCAGCACCGACTCGGCGGCAATGAACACTGAAGCTTTCTTT
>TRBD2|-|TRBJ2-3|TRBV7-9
CASSLGASGHTDTQYF
TGTGCCAGCAGCTTAGGTGCTAGCGGACACACAGATACGCAGTATTTT
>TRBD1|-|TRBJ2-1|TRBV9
CASSVTPGQGYNEQFF
TGTGCCAGCAGCGTCACACCGGGACAGGGGTATAATGAGCAGTTCTTC
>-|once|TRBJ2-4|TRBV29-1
CSVRQTKKNIQYF
TGCAGCGTCCGCCAGACTAAAAAAAACATTCAGTACTTC
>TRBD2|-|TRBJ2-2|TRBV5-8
CASSSGLAANTGELFF
TGTGCCAGCAGCTCGGGACTAGCGGCGAACACCGGGGAGCTGTTTTTT
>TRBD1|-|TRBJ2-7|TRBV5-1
CASSSGTGPPSEQYF
TGCGCCAGCAGCTCGGGGACAGGCCCTCCGTCCGAGCAGTACTTC
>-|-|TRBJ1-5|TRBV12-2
CASRLFQPQHF
TGTGCAAGTCGCTTATTCCAGCCCCAGCATTTT
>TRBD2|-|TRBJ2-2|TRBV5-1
CASSSGGPVGELFF
TGCGCCAGCAGCTCGGGGGGGCCTGTCGGGGAGCTGTTTTTT
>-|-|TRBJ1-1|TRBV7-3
CASSGLIGVGNTEAFF
TGTGCCAGCAGCGGATTGATAGGGGTAGGAAACACTGAAGCTTTCTTT
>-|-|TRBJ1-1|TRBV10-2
CASSERVTEAFF
TGCGCCAGCAGTGAAAGGGTCACTGAAGCTTTCTTT
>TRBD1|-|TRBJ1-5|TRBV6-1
CASSSGGRSNQPQHF
TGTGCCAGCAGTTCAGGGGGCAGGAGCAATCAGCCCCAGCATTTT
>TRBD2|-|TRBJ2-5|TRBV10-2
CASSVQAGGQETQYF
TGCGCCAGCAGTGTTCAAGCGGGAGGCCAAGAGACCCAGTACTTC
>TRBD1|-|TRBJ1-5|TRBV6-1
CASRRTGSNQPQHF
TGTGCCAGCAGGCGGACAGGTAGCAATCAGCCCCAGCATTTT
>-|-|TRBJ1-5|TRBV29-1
CSPFGKEGPQHF
TGCAGCCCATTCGGTAAGGAGGGGCCCCAGCATTTT
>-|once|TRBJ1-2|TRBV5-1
CASSLADGHGYTF
TGCGCCAGCAGCTTGGCCGACGGTCATGGCTACACCTTC
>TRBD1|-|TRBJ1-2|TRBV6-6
CASTSPGQGIYGYTF
TGTGCCAGCACGTCCCCGGGACAGGGGATCTATGGCTACACCTTC
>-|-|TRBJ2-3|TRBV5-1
CASSTLPGAGTDTQYF
TGCGCCAGCAGCACGCTTCCAGGGGCGGGAACAGATACGCAGTATTTT
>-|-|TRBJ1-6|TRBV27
CASSLNWSGNSPLHF
TGTGCCAGCAGTTTGAATTGGAGTGGCAATTCACCCCTCCACTTT
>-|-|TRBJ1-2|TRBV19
CASSADNYGYTF
TGTGCCAGTAGCGCAGATAACTATGGCTACACCTTC
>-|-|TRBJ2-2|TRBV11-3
CASSSRRDTSNTGELFF
TGTGCCAGCAGCTCTAGGCGGGACACCTCGAACACCGGGGAGCTGTTTTTT